This T cell receptor beta chain was profiled in a study of brain T cells in children with intractable seizures. Notes on the study in general: Only CDR3 sequence similarity suggested viral specificity, without known HCMV serostatus. Absence of clones before surgery may stem from lower sequencing depth.

CDR3 length equals 18 residues. Per the germline V gene, CDR1 is LGHDT and CDR2 is YNNKEL (reference sequence). V lost 1 base and J lost 0; bases outside the gene matches: 7. Measured with immunoSEQ multiplex PCR; TCRdb has only the in-frame clones, and not every one. The sample has about 350,000 clones, about 93% seen once. A word on this clone: Its matching antigen is unknown.

Time point indicated: blood from clinic visit 5 months post-surgery; TSC patient then seizure free. Sequencing was limited to surgery cases with top T cell transcript signatures in brain tissue. Patients received at least one anti-epileptic drug before surgery. This TCR came from a boy under two years old with tuberous sclerosis and intractable seizures. This rearrangement joins TRBV3-1 (or the pseudogene TRBV3-2) to TRBJ2-5; 11 bases align to TRBD2. Sample: peripheral blood, taken less than 6 months after surgery. CDR3 in amino acids: CASSQVLAGGSYQETQYF. The CDR3 DNA follows: TGTGCCAGCAGCCAAGTGCTAGCGGGGGGCTCGTACCAAGAGACCCAGTACTTC.